This T cell receptor (beta chain) was identified during a study of cytotoxic CD8 clonotypes in ibrutinib-treated CLL. Whole-study results and caveats: Few clonotypes were public, and these shrank or held steady under treatment.

Assay: immunoSEQ multiplex PCR; the TCRdb copy retains only in-frame clones and omits some. The repertoire holds about 22,000 clones, with about three quarters as singletons. Notes on this clone: Its antigen is unidentified.

Germline-derived CDR1 and CDR2 are MNHNY and SVGAGI (reference sequence). With 7 bases removed from V and 0 bases from J, the gap between germline ends came to 10 bases. CDR3 size: 14 residues. Genomic DNA for TCR beta libraries, around 2 micrograms, came from cryopreserved PBMCs. The sequence came from a human donor with chronic lymphocytic leukemia. The V and J genes are TRBV6-6 and TRBJ1-5, with D uncertain. The sample was PBMCs, taken before ibrutinib treatment. The CDR3 here is CASKGGYSNQPQHF. The DNA for the CDR3 is TGTGCCAGCAAAGGCGGGTATAGCAATCAGCCCCAGCATTTT.